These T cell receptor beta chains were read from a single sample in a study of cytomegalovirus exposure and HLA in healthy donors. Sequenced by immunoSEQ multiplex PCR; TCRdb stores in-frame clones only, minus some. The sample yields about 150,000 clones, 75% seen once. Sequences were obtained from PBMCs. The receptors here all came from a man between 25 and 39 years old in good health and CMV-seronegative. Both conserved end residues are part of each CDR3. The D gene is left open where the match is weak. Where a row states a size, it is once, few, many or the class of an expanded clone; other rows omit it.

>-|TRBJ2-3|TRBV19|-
TGTGCCAGTAGTATAGGAACCGCGGAAGATACGCAGTATTTT
CASSIGTAEDTQYF
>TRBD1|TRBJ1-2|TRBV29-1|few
TGCAGCGTTAAAGGAGGGACAGGGCCTGGCTACACCTTC
CSVKGGTGPGYTF
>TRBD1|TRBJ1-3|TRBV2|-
TGTGCCAGCAGCCCTCGGGACAGGGCTATCGGAAACACCATATATTTT
CASSPRDRAIGNTIYF
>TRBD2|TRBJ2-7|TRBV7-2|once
TGTGCCAGCAGCTTAGATTGGCTAGCGGGCTACGAGCAGTACTTC
CASSLDWLAGYEQYF
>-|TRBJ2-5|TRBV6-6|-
TGTGCCAGCAGTTACGACCTAGGGACCCAGTACTTC
CASSYDLGTQYF
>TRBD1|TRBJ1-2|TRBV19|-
TGTGCCAGTAGTCCCCGACAGGGGTCAACTACCACCTTC
CASSPRQGSTTTF
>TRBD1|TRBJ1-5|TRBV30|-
TGTGCCTGGAGTAGGGGACAGGGGAGGGGTCAGCCCCAGCATTTT
CAWSRGQGRGQPQHF
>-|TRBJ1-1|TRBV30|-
TGTGCCTGGTCTTGGTCAGTGGACACTGAAGCTTTCTTT
CAWSWSVDTEAFF
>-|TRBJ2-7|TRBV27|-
TGTGCCAGCGCCATCCGGTCCTTCGGGGACGAGCAGTACTTC
CASAIRSFGDEQYF
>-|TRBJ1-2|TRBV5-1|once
TGCGCCAGCAGCTTGGTTGCGCGGGCACGAGGCTACACCTTC
CASSLVARARGYTF
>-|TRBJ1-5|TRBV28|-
TGTGCCAGCAGATCAGGGGTGGGTCAGCCCCAGCATTTT
CASRSGVGQPQHF
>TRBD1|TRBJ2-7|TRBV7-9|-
TGTGCCAGCAGCTCCTCGGACAGGGGGGGATCCTACGAGCAGTACTTC
CASSSSDRGGSYEQYF
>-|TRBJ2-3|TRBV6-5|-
TGTGCCAGCTATACAGAAGGCAATACGCAGTATTTT
CASYTEGNTQYF
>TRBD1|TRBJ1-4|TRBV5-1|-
TGCGCCAGCAGCTTGGAGCCTTCTGGGACCGGGACAGCTAATGAAAAACTGTTTTTT
CASSLEPSGTGTANEKLFF
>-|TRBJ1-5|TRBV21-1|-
TGTGCCAGCAGCAACGAGACACTCGTGCGACCCCAGCATTTT
CASSNETLVRPQHF
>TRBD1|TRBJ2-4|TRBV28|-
TGTGCCAGCAGCCAAGATCCGGGACAGGGAGACATTCAGTACTTC
CASSQDPGQGDIQYF
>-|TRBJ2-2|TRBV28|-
TGTGCCAGCAGTTTATACGAGGGGAACACCGGGGAGCTGTTTTTT
CASSLYEGNTGELFF
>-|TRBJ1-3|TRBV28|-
TGTGCCAGCAGTCGGACTGCTGGAAACACCATATATTTT
CASSRTAGNTIYF
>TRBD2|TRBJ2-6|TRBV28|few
TGTGCCAGCAGTTTAGGCCTAGCGGGGGGCCTAAGCTCTGGGGCCAACGTCCTGACTTTC
CASSLGLAGGLSSGANVLTF
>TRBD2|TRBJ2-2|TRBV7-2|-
TGTGCCAGCAGCTTCAACGGGCAAGCGGGAGCCACCGGGGAGCTGTTTTTT
CASSFNGQAGATGELFF
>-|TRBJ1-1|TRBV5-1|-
TGCGCCAGCAGCTTGGGCAGAGCGGGGAACACTGAAGCTTTCTTT
CASSLGRAGNTEAFF
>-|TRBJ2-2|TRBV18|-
TGTGCCAGCTCGACTAACGCGGACACCGGGGAGCTGTTTTTT
CASSTNADTGELFF
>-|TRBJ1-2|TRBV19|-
TGTGCCAGTAGTGAAGGGAGAATAGAAGTCTATGGCTACACCTTC
CASSEGRIEVYGYTF
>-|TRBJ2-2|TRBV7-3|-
TGTGCCAGCAGCTTAAGAGAGACCGGGGAGCTGTTTTTT
CASSLRETGELFF
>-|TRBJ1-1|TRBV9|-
TGTGCCAGCAGCCCAGGGCCTCCGCGGGGTGAAGCTTTCTTT
CASSPGPPRGEAFF
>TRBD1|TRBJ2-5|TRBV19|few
TGTGCCAGTAGCTGGGGACAGGGCCGGGAGACCCAGTACTTC
CASSWGQGRETQYF
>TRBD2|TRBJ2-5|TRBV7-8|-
TGTGCCAGCAGCTTAAGCGTGGGGGGGGAGACCCAGTACTTC
CASSLSVGGETQYF
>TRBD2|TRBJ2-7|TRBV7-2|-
TGTGCCAGCAGCTTAGTTGGGGGGGATTACGAGCAGTACTTC
CASSLVGGDYEQYF
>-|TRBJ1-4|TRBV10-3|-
TGTGCCATCAGTGAGACGGAGCTAGAAAAACTGTTTTTT
CAISETELEKLFF
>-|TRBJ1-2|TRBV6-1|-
TGTGCCAGCAGTGGCCACCTGACTTTTGGGAGAGGCGACTATGGCTACACCTTC
CASSGHLTFGRGDYGYTF
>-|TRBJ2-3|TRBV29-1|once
TGCAGCGTTGATGAGAGCACAGATACGCAGTATTTT
CSVDESTDTQYF
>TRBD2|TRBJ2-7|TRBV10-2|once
TGCGCCAGCAGTGTTACAGCGGGAAACGAGCAGTACTTC
CASSVTAGNEQYF
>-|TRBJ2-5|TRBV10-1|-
TGCGCCAGCAGTGACTCCAGGGGCCAAGAGACCCAGTACTTC
CASSDSRGQETQYF
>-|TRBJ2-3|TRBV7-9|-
TGTGCCAGCAGGCAGGGGGGAGCCACAGATACGCAGTATTTT
CASRQGGATDTQYF
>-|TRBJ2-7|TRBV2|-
TGTGCCAGCAGTCCGCTAGCTTCGAAGGACGAGCAGTACTTC
CASSPLASKDEQYF
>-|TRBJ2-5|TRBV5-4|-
TGTGCCAGCAGCTTGGAACTGATCCAAGAGACCCAGTACTTC
CASSLELIQETQYF
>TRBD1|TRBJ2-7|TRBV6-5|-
TGTGCCAGCCACAGGACAGGGGGATACGAGCAGTACTTC
CASHRTGGYEQYF
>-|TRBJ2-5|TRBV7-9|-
TGTTCCAGCAGCCCACCTGGGCGGGGAACCCAAGAGACCCAGTACTTC
CSSSPPGRGTQETQYF
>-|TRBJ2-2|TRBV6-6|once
TGTGCCAGCACTGGCTGGCAAGCCGGGGAGCTGTTTTTT
CASTGWQAGELFF
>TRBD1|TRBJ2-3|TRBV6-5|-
TGTGCCAGCAGTTACTCCGCCGGGACAGGCACAGATACGCAGTATTTT
CASSYSAGTGTDTQYF
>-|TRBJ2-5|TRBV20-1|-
TGCAGTGCTAGATCGGAGACCCAGTACTTC
CSARSETQYF
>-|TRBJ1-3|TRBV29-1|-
TGCAGCGTCTCACACGAAACTGGAAACACCATATATTTT
CSVSHETGNTIYF
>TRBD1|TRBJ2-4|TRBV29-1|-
TGCAGCGAACGGGACAGGGTTGGCATTCAGTACTTC
CSERDRVGIQYF
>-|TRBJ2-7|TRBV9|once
TGTGCCAGCAGCGCCCGGAGCGGATCCTACGAGCAGTACTTC
CASSARSGSYEQYF
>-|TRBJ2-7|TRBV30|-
TGTGCCTGGAGTGTTCCCCGGAGCTCCTACGAGCAGTACTTC
CAWSVPRSSYEQYF
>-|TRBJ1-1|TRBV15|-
TGTGCCACCAGTAAAAGAGAGGGATTGAACACTGAAGCTTTCTTT
CATSKREGLNTEAFF
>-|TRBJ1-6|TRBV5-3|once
TGTGCCAGAAGCTTGGGCAGGAATTCACCCCTCCACTTT
CARSLGRNSPLHF
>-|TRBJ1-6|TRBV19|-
TGTGCCAGTAGTATTGGAGCAGTCCTCACCAATTCACCCCTCCACTTT
CASSIGAVLTNSPLHF
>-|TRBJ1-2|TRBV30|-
TGTGCCTGGAGTCTCGACAGCGGCTACACCTTC
CAWSLDSGYTF
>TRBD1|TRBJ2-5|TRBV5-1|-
TGCGCCAGCAGCTCCTCTGGACAGGGCCAAGAGACCCAGTACTTC
CASSSSGQGQETQYF
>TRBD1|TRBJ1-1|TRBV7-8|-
TGTGCCAGCAGCTTAGCAGGGGGCTACGCTGAAGCTTTCTTT
CASSLAGGYAEAFF
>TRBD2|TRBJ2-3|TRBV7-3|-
TGTGCCAGCAGCCTAGCTACGGGGGGGTTCACAGATACGCAGTATTTT
CASSLATGGFTDTQYF